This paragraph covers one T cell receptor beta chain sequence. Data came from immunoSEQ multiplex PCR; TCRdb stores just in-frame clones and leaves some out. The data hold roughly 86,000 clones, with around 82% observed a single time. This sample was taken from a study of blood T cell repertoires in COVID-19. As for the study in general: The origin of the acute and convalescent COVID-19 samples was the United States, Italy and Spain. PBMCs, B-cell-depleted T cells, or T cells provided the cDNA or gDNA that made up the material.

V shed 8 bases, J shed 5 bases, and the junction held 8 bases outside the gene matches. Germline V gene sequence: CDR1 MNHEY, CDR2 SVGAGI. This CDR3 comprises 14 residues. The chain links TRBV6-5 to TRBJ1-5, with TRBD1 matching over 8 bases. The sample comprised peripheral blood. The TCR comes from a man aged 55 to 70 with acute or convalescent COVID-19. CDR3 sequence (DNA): TGTGCCAGCTCTCGACAGGGGAAGGATCAGCCCCAGCATTTT. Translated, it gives CASSRQGKDQPQHF.